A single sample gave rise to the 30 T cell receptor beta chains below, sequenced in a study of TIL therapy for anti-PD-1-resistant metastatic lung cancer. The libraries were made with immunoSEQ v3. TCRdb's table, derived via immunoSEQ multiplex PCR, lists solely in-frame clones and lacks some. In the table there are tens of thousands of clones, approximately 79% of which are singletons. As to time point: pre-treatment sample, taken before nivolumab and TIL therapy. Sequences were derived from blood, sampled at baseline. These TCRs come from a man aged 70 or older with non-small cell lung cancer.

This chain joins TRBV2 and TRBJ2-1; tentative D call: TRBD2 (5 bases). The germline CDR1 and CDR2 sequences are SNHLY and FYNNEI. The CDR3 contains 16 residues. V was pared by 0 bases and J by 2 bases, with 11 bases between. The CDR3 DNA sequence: TGTGCCAGCAGTGAAGCCAAAGGGAGCGCCTACAATGAGCAGTTCTTC. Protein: CASSEAKGSAYNEQFF.

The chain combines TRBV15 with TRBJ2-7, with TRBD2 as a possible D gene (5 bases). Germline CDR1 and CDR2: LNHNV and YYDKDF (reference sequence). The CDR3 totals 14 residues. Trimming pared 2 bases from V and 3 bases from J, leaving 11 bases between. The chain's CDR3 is CATSRYREFYEQYF. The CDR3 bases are TGTGCCACCAGCAGATACCGGGAATTCTACGAGCAGTACTTC.

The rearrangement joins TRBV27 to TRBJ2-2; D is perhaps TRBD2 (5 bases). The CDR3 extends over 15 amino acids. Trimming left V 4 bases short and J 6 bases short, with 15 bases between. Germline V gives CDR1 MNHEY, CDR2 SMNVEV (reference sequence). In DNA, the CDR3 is TGTGCCAGCAGTTCCCCCCTGAGAGGGCCCGGGGAGCTGTTTTTT. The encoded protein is CASSSPLRGPGELFF.

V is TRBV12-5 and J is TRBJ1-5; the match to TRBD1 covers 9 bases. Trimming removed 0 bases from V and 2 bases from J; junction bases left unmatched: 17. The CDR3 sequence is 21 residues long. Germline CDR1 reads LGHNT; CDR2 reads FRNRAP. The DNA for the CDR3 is TGTGCTAGTGGTTTGGTCCCTCATTACGGACAGGGGCCGATCCGCAATCAGCCCCAGCATTTT. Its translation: CASGLVPHYGQGPIRNQPQHF.

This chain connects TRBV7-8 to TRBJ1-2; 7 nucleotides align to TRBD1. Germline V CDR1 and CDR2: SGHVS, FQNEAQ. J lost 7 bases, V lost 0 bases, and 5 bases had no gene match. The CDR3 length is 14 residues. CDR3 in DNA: TGTGCCAGCAGCTTAGCCGAACAGGGGCTTGGCTACACCTTC. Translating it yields CASSLAEQGLGYTF.

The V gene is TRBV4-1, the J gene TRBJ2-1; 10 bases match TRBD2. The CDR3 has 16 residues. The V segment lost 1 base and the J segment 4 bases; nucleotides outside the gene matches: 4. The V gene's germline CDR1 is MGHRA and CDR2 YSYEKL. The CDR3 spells CASSQGAGLAYNEQFF. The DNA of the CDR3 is TGCGCCAGCAGCCAAGGCGCGGGACTAGCGTACAATGAGCAGTTCTTC.

CDR3 region: CASSLRGAKAEAFF. CDR3 DNA sequence: TGTGCCAGCAGTTTAAGAGGGGCTAAGGCTGAAGCTTTCTTT. The chain has TRBV28 and TRBJ1-1; D is perhaps TRBD1 (5 bases). Trimming left V 2 bases short and J 6 bases short, with 13 bases between. Germline CDR1 is MDHEN and CDR2 is SYDVKM. The CDR3 extends over 14 amino acids.

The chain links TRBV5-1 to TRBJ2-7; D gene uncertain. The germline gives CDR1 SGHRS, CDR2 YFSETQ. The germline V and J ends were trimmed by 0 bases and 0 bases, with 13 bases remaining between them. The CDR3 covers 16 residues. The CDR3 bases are TGCGCCAGCAGCTTGGGCTCGACGGCTAGCTCCTACGAGCAGTACTTC. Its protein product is CASSLGSTASSYEQYF. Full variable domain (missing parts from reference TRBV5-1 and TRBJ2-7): KAGVTQTPRYLIKTRGQQVTLSCSPISGHRSVSWYQQTPGQGLQFLFEYFSETQRNKGNFPGRFSGRQFSNSRSEMNVSTLELGDSALYLCASSLGSTASSYEQYFGPGTRLTVT.

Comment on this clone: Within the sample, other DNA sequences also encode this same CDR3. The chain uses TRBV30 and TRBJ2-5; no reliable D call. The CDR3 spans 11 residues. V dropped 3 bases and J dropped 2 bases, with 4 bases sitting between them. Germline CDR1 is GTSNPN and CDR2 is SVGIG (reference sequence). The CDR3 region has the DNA TGTGCCTGGAGCGTTCAAGAGACCCAGTACTTC. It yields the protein CAWSVQETQYF.

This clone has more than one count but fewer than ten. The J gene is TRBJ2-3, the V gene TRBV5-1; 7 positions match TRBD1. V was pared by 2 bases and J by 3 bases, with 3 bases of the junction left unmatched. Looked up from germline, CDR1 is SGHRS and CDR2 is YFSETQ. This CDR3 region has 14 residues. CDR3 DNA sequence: TGCGCCAGCAGCTTAGGCAGGGGGACAGATACGCAGTATTTT. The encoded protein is CASSLGRGTDTQYF.

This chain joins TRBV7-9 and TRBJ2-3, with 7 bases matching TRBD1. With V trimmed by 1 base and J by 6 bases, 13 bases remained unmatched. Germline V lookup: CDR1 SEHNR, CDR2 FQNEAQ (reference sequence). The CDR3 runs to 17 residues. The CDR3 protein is CASSLGSRQGDRDTQYF. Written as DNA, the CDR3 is TGTGCCAGCAGCTTAGGGTCTCGACAGGGTGATCGGGATACGCAGTATTTT.

The CDR3 coding sequence is TGCGCCAGCGGGTTGCGGGAGGGCCAAGAGACCCAGTACTTC. It encodes CASGLREGQETQYF. The chain uses TRBV5-1 and TRBJ2-5; TRBD2 matches 9 bases. J lost 1 base, V lost 7 bases, and 5 bases had no gene match. Per germline, CDR1 SGHRS and CDR2 YFSETQ. The CDR3 length is 14 residues.

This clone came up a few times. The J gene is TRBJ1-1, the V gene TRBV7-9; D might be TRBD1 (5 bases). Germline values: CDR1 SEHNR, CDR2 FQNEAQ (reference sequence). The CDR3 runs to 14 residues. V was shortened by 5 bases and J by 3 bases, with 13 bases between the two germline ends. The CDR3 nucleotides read TGTGCCAGCAGCCGTGGGGCGGGCTACACTGAAGCTTTCTTT. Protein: CASSRGAGYTEAFF. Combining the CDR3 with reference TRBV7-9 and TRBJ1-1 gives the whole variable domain DTGVSQNPRHKITKRGQNVTFRCDPISEHNRLYWYRQTLGQGPEFLTYFQNEAQLEKSRLLSDRFSAERPKGSFSTLEIQRTEQGDSAMYLCASSRGAGYTEAFFGQGTRLTVV.

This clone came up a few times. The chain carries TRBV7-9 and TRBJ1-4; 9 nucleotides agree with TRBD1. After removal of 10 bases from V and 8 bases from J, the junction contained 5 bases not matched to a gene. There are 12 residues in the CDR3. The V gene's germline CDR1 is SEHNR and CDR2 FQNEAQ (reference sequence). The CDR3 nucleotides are TGTGCCACCGGGACAGGGACGGAAAAACTGTTTTTT. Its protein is CATGTGTEKLFF.

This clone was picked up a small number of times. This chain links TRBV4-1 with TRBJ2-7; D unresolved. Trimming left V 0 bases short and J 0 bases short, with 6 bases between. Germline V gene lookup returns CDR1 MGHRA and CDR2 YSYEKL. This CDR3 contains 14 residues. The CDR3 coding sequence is TGCGCCAGCAGCCAAGATCGTGACTCCTACGAGCAGTACTTC. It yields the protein CASSQDRDSYEQYF.

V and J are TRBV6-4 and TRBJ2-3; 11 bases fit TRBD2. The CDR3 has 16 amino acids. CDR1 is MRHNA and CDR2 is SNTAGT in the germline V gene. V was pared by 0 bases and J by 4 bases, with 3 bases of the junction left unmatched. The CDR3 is CASSDSGTSGSDTQYF. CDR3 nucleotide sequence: TGTGCCAGCAGTGACTCGGGGACTAGCGGCTCAGATACGCAGTATTTT.

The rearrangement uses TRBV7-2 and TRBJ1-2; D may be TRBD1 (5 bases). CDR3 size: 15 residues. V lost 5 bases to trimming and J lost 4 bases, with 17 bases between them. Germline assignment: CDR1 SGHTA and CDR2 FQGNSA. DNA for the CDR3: TGTGCCAGCAGCCCACACGGTGGGGCCATCTATGGCTACACCTTC. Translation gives CASSPHGGAIYGYTF.

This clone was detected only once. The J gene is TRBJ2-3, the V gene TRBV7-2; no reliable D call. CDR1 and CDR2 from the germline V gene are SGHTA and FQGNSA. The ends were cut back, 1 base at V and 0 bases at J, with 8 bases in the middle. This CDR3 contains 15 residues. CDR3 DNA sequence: TGTGCCAGCAGCTTAGGGCGGATTAGCACAGATACGCAGTATTTT. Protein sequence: CASSLGRISTDTQYF.

The CDR3 nucleotides are TGTGCCATCAGTCAGGACGGTTGGGGGCAGCCCCAGCATTTT. Amino acids: CAISQDGWGQPQHF. This chain joins TRBV10-3 and TRBJ1-5, with D perhaps matching TRBD1 (5 bases). V lost 5 bases, J lost 7 bases, and 15 bases lay in between. Germline CDR1 is ENHRY and CDR2 is SYGVKD. The CDR3 length is 14 residues.

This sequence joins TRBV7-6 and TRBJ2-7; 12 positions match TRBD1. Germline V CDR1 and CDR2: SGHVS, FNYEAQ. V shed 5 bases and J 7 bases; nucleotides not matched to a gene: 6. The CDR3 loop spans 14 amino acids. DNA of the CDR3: TGTGCCAGCAGCCCCGGGACAGGGGGCCGTGAGCAGTACTTC. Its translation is CASSPGTGGREQYF.

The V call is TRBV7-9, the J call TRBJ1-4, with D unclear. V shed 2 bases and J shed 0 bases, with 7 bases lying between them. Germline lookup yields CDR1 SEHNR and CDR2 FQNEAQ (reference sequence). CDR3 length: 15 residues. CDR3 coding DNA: TGTGCCAGCAGCTTAAAGGCTGCAACTAATGAAAAACTGTTTTTT. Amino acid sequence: CASSLKAATNEKLFF.

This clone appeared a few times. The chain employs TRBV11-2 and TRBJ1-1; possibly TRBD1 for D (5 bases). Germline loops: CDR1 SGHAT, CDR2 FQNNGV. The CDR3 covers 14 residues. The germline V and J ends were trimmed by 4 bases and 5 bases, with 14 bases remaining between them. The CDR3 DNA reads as TGTGCCAGCAGCTGGCGCAGGGAAGGAACTGAAGCTTTCTTT. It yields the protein CASSWRREGTEAFF.

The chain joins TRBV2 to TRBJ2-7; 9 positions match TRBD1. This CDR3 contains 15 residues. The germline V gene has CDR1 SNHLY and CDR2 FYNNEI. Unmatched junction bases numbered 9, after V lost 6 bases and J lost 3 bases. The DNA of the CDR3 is TGTGCCAGCAGCAAACAGACAGGGGGAAACTACGAGCAGTACTTC. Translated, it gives CASSKQTGGNYEQYF.

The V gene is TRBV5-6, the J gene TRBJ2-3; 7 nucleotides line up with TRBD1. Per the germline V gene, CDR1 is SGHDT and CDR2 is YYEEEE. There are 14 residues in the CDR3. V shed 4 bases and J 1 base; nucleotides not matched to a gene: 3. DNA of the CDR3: TGTGCCAGCAGCCAAACAGGGGGCACAGATACGCAGTATTTT. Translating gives CASSQTGGTDTQYF.

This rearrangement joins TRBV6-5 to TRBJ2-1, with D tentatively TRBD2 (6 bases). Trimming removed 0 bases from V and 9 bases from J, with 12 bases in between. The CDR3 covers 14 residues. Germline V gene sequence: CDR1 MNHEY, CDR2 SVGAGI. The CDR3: CASSYSILAFEQFF. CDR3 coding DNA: TGTGCCAGCAGTTACTCGATACTAGCTTTTGAGCAGTTCTTC.

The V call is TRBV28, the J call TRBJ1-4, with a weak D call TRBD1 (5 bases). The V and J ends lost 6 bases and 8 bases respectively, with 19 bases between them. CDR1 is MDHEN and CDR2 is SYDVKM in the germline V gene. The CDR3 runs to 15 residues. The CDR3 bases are TGTGCCAGCAGGCCCGAGGGGAGGTCTATGGAAAAACTGTTTTTT. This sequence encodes CASRPEGRSMEKLFF.

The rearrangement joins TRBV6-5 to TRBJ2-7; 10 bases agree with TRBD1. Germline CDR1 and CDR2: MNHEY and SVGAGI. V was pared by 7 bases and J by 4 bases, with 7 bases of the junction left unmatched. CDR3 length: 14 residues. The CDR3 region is CASTSLDRGYEQYF. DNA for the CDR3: TGTGCCAGCACCTCGCTGGACAGGGGGTACGAGCAGTACTTC.

CDR3 region: CASSLGISGRAHLPGDTQYF. CDR3 nucleotides: TGTGCCAGCAGTTTAGGGATTAGCGGGAGGGCACATCTCCCCGGAGATACGCAGTATTTT. This chain connects TRBV27 to TRBJ2-3, with 11 bases identical to TRBD2. Germline-derived CDR1 and CDR2 are MNHEY and SMNVEV (reference sequence). V gave up 2 bases and J gave up 5 bases; unmatched junction bases: 18. The length of the CDR3 is 20 residues.

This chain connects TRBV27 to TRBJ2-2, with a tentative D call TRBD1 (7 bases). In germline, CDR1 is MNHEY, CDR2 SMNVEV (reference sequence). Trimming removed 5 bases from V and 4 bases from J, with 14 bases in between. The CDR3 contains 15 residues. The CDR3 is CASSDHRGGTGELFF. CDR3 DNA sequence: TGTGCCAGCAGTGACCACAGGGGAGGCACCGGGGAGCTGTTTTTT.

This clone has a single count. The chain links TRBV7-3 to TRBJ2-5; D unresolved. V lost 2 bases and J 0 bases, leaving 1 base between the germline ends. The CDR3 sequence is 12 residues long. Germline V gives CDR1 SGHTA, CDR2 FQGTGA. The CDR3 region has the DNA TGTGCCAGCAGCTTAGACCAAGAGACCCAGTACTTC. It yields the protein CASSLDQETQYF.